The 4 T cell receptor beta chains reported below all come from one sample, sequenced in a study of cytomegalovirus exposure and HLA in healthy donors listed by TCRdb under 2017. Libraries were constructed by the immunoSEQ multiplex PCR assay. A mixture of 60 forward primers for TCR Vbeta segments and 13 reverse primers for TCR Jbeta segments was used in the multiplex PCR. This immuneACCESS table, as held by TCRdb, lists in-frame sequences with V and J called but not all clones. Of the missing ones, under half trace to an unresolved V gene in checked studies; the others have no known cause. For this sample the table gives 150,000 to 200,000 clones, of which about four fifths were detected only once. The ten most abundant clones make up about 0.36% of the sample. Sequencing was performed on PBMCs. These receptors all come from a male donor in good health and CMV-seropositive.

This rearrangement joins TRBV7-9 to TRBJ2-3; no reliable D call. Trimming took off 0 bases at V and 1 base at J, with 8 bases between the two ends. The CDR3 is 15 residues long. Germline V lookup: CDR1 SEHNR, CDR2 FQNEAQ (reference sequence). The CDR3 DNA reads TGTGCCAGCAGCTTAGCTCTCCCAGGCACAGATACGCAGTATTTT. Translation gives CASSLALPGTDTQYF. Looking up the rest from reference TRBV7-9 and TRBJ2-3 gives the full variable domain: DTGVSQNPRHKITKRGQNVTFRCDPISEHNRLYWYRQTLGQGPEFLTYFQNEAQLEKSRLLSDRFSAERPKGSFSTLEIQRTEQGDSAMYLCASSLALPGTDTQYFGPGTRLTVL.

J is TRBJ2-5 and V is TRBV5-1; 16 nucleotides line up with TRBD2. Germline values: CDR1 SGHRS, CDR2 YFSETQ. The J segment lost 1 base and the V segment lost 0 bases, leaving 6 bases of the junction unmatched. This CDR3 is built from 19 residues. CDR3 loop: CASSLAPGLAGGFQETQYF. The CDR3 DNA reads as TGCGCCAGCAGCTTGGCCCCGGGACTAGCGGGGGGGTTCCAAGAGACCCAGTACTTC.

The J gene is TRBJ1-5, the V gene TRBV28, with 8 bases lining up with TRBD1. The junction had 14 bases not matched to a gene; V was cut back by 6 bases and J by 7 bases. The CDR3 totals 16 residues. CDR1 is MDHEN, CDR2 SYDVKM, per germline. As DNA, the CDR3 is TGTGCCAGCAGCCCGCCGCGGACAGGGATGAGACAGCCCCAGCATTTT. Its protein product is CASSPPRTGMRQPQHF.

V and J are TRBV7-2 and TRBJ1-5, with D tentatively TRBD1 (5 bases). V lost 2 bases and J 1 base, leaving 12 bases between the germline ends. CDR1 is SGHTA, CDR2 FQGNSA, per germline. The CDR3 extends over 16 amino acids. CDR3 nucleotide sequence: TGTGCCAGCAGCTTAAGGTGGAGGGGCAGCAATCAGCCCCAGCATTTT. Its protein product is CASSLRWRGSNQPQHF.